Following are 10 T cell receptor beta chains from one sample sequenced in a study of OX40 agonist ivuxolimab in advanced cancers. This table comes from immunoSEQ multiplex PCR, and its TCRdb copy is limited to in-frame clones, with some not included. The sample consists of around 50,000 clones, about 88% of them appearing once. The sequencing here drew on CD4+ or CD8+ T cells sorted from blood, taken in a trial of the OX40 agonist ivuxolimab. The receptors originated from an adult with an advanced solid tumor such as melanoma, head and neck, liver or kidney cancer.

The V call is TRBV6-5, the J call TRBJ1-4, with TRBD1 matching over 8 bases. The CDR3 loop spans 13 amino acids. Germline V gives CDR1 MNHEY, CDR2 SVGAGI. The junction had 7 bases not matched to a gene; V was cut back by 8 bases and J by 8 bases. Written as DNA, the CDR3 is TGTGCCAGCCGGGACAGGAGACAGGAAAAACTGTTTTTT. It translates to CASRDRRQEKLFF.

The V gene is TRBV5-1, the J gene TRBJ2-1, with 7 bases aligning to TRBD1. The J segment lost 2 bases and the V segment lost 4 bases, leaving 6 bases of the junction unmatched. The CDR3 covers 15 residues. Germline values: CDR1 SGHRS, CDR2 YFSETQ. For the CDR3, the DNA is TGCGCCAGCAGCATTGACAGGGCCACCTACAATGAGCAGTTCTTC. Amino acid sequence: CASSIDRATYNEQFF.

The rearrangement uses TRBV30 and TRBJ2-3, with 7 bases identical to TRBD1. Trimming removed 5 bases from V and 0 bases from J; junction bases left unmatched: 11. This CDR3 has 16 residues. CDR1 is GTSNPN, CDR2 SVGIG, per germline (reference sequence). Here the CDR3 DNA reads TGTGCCTGGGTTAGATCAGGGGGAACTAGCACAGATACGCAGTATTTT. Amino acid sequence: CAWVRSGGTSTDTQYF.

The rearrangement links TRBV7-2 to TRBJ1-5; 8 nucleotides agree with TRBD1. The CDR3 extends over 14 amino acids. V trimming: 5 bases; J trimming: 6 bases; junction bases outside the gene matches: 6. Germline CDR1 reads SGHTA; CDR2 reads FQGNSA. The CDR3 is CASSLGQGSQPQHF. Written as DNA, the CDR3 is TGTGCCAGCAGCCTAGGACAGGGAAGTCAGCCCCAGCATTTT.

V is TRBV5-1 and J is TRBJ2-2; a weak D match, TRBD1 (6 bases). Germline values: CDR1 SGHRS, CDR2 YFSETQ. Trimming took 1 base from V and 4 from J, leaving 11 bases between them. This CDR3 contains 15 residues. This chain's CDR3 is CASSLKGVGTGELFF. The CDR3 bases are TGCGCCAGCAGCTTGAAGGGGGTAGGCACCGGGGAGCTGTTTTTT.

This CDR3 reads CASRVILTGGAAYTGELFF. The CDR3 DNA reads TGTGCCAGCAGAGTAATACTGACAGGGGGCGCGGCGTACACCGGGGAGCTGTTTTTT. This chain joins TRBV2 and TRBJ2-2; 10 bases map to TRBD1. V shed 6 bases and J 3 bases; nucleotides not matched to a gene: 16. The germline V gene encodes CDR1 SNHLY and CDR2 FYNNEI. This CDR3 spans 19 amino acids.

J is TRBJ2-7 and V is TRBV5-5; the D gene could be TRBD1 or TRBD2 (5 bases each). The CDR3 is made up of 17 amino acids. Germline loops: CDR1 SGHKS, CDR2 YYEKEE (reference sequence). Between the trimmed V and J ends, which lost 0 bases and 2 bases, there was a span of 18 bases. DNA for the CDR3: TGTGCCAGCAGCTTGGGGACGTCACGGGGCTTCACCTACGAGCAGTACTTC. Its translation is CASSLGTSRGFTYEQYF.

The gene calls are TRBV7-9 and TRBJ1-2; no definite D call. The CDR3 has 15 amino acids. Trimming removed 1 base at V and 0 bases at J, with 9 bases between. Germline V gene sequence: CDR1 SEHNR, CDR2 FQNEAQ (reference sequence). The CDR3 DNA is TGTGCCAGCAGCTTAGATCCCAGCCCTAACTATGGCTACACCTTC. It specifies CASSLDPSPNYGYTF.

The J gene is TRBJ1-2, the V gene TRBV6-5; no clear D. From germline, CDR1 is MNHEY and CDR2 SVGAGI. The V gene lost 5 bases and the J gene lost 3 bases, with 10 bases spanning the gap. This CDR3 comprises 13 residues. The DNA of the CDR3 is TGTGCCAGCAGTCTCGCGGGCCACTATGGCTACACCTTC. This translates into CASSLAGHYGYTF.

The rearrangement joins TRBV7-2 to TRBJ2-7; D is possibly TRBD2 (5 bases). The V gene lost 5 bases and the J gene lost 3 bases, with 17 bases spanning the gap. The CDR3 spans 15 residues. Germline-derived CDR1 and CDR2 are SGHTA and FQGNSA. The CDR3 DNA sequence: TGTGCCAGCAGCGTGACGAGCGGAATATTCTACGAGCAGTACTTC. Translation gives CASSVTSGIFYEQYF.